This is a list of T cell receptor beta chains from one sample in a study of blood T cells in healthy people across ages. TCRdb re-called the 5' RACE reads through MiXCR, storing one row per CDR3 protein. Of 700,000 to 850,000 distinct CDR3 sequences listed, roughly 40% were seen once; the top ten hold over 10%. What was sequenced was blood. The receptors derive from a man aged 18 to 30 in good health. Both conserved end residues are part of each CDR3. Fields, in order: D gene, V gene, CDR3 length, clone size, J gene, CDR3 protein, CDR3 DNA. The D gene is left open where the match is weak. Some rows mark clone size as missing; the rest say once, few, many or name a class of expanded clone.

D: NA; V: TRBV7-2; length: 15; size: many; J: TRBJ2-7; CDR3: CASSLDRGMSNEQYF; DNA: TGTGCCAGCAGCTTAGATAGGGGGATGTCTAACGAGCAGTACTTC
D: NA; V: TRBV5-1; length: 18; size: few; J: TRBJ1-1; CDR3: CADHGGCIKWGNTGEAFF; DNA: TGCGCCGATCACGGCGGATGCATCAAATGGGGCAACACGGGTGAAGCTTTCTTT
D: NA; V: TRBV27; length: 13; size: NA; J: TRBJ2-5; CDR3: CASSVGIGETQYF; DNA: TGTGCCAGCAGTGTAGGGATTGGCGAGACCCAGTACTTC
D: NA; V: TRBV4-3; length: 14; size: NA; J: TRBJ2-2; CDR3: CASSQVQYTGELFF; DNA: TGCGCCAGCAGCCAAGTCCAGTACACCGGGGAGCTGTTTTTT
D: TRBD1; V: TRBV7-9; length: 15; size: NA; J: TRBJ2-7; CDR3: CASSPDRGLTYEQYF; DNA: TGTGCCAGCAGTCCCGACAGGGGATTGACCTACGAGCAGTACTTC
D: NA; V: TRBV12-3/TRBV12-4; length: 14; size: NA; J: TRBJ1-6; CDR3: CASSQTLRDSPPHF; DNA: TGTGCCAGCAGCCAGACCCTGCGGGATTCACCCCCCCACTTT
D: TRBD1; V: TRBV4-2; length: 16; size: NA; J: TRBJ1-1; CDR3: CASSQSLQGGYTEAFF; DNA: TGTGCCAGCAGCCAAAGCCTACAGGGGGGGTACACTGAAGCTTTCTTT
D: NA; V: TRBV20-1; length: 13; size: few; J: TRBJ1-5; CDR3: CSATHGETQPQHF; DNA: TGCAGTGCTACCCACGGGGAAACTCAGCCCCAGCATTTT
D: TRBD1; V: TRBV6-5; length: 15; size: NA; J: TRBJ1-1; CDR3: CASSYRTGWGTEAFF; DNA: TGTGCCAGCAGTTACAGGACAGGGTGGGGAACTGAAGCTTTCTTT
D: NA; V: TRBV29-1; length: 13; size: few; J: TRBJ1-5; CDR3: CSVAWGGDQPQHF; DNA: TGCAGCGTTGCCTGGGGGGGGGATCAGCCCCAGCATTTT
D: NA; V: TRBV4-2; length: 16; size: NA; J: TRBJ1-2; CDR3: CTSSQDRQAFNYGYTF; DNA: TGTACCAGCAGCCAAGACCGACAGGCCTTTAACTATGGCTACACCTTC
D: NA; V: TRBV7-2; length: 15; size: NA; J: TRBJ1-4; CDR3: CASSPHSTTNEKLFF; DNA: TGTGCCAGCAGCCCACACAGTACAACTAATGAAAAACTGTTTTTT
D: NA; V: TRBV12-3/TRBV12-4; length: 14; size: NA; J: TRBJ1-1; CDR3: CASSLAYPNTEAFF; DNA: TGTGCCAGCAGTTTGGCCTACCCGAACACTGAAGCTTTCTTT
D: NA; V: TRBV4-3; length: 15; size: few; J: TRBJ1-5; CDR3: CASSHWFDSNQPQHF; DNA: TGCGCCAGCAGCCATTGGTTTGATAGCAATCAGCCCCAGCATTTT
D: NA; V: TRBV7-9; length: 13; size: NA; J: TRBJ1-2; CDR3: CASSLARTYGYTF; DNA: TGTGCCAGCAGCTTAGCCCGAACCTATGGCTACACCTTC
D: NA; V: TRBV10-3; length: 16; size: many; J: TRBJ2-7; CDR3: CAISGGSRDLIDEQYF; DNA: TGTGCCATCAGTGGGGGTTCCCGGGACCTCATAGACGAGCAGTACTTC
D: TRBD1; V: TRBV12-3/TRBV12-4; length: 14; size: NA; J: TRBJ1-5; CDR3: CASSPTGGNQLQHF; DNA: TGTGCCAGCAGTCCGACAGGGGGCAATCAGCTCCAGCATTTT
D: TRBD2; V: TRBV20-1; length: 14; size: NA; J: TRBJ2-5; CDR3: CSAETSGDQETQYF; DNA: TGCAGTGCTGAGACTAGCGGGGATCAAGAGACCCAGTACTTC
D: TRBD2; V: TRBV4-1; length: 16; size: NA; J: TRBJ2-1; CDR3: CASSRSPGGSYNEQFF; DNA: TGCGCCAGCAGCCGTTCCCCGGGAGGCTCCTACAATGAGCAGTTCTTC
D: TRBD2; V: TRBV4-2; length: 16; size: NA; J: TRBJ2-5; CDR3: CASSQGTSGSYNEQYF; DNA: TGTGCCAGCAGCCAAGGGACTAGCGGGAGTTACAATGAGCAGTACTTC
D: TRBD2; V: TRBV27; length: 15; size: many; J: TRBJ2-7; CDR3: CASSLAGGMMYEQYF; DNA: TGTGCCAGCAGTCTAGCGGGGGGGATGATGTACGAGCAGTACTTC
D: TRBD1; V: TRBV20-1; length: 13; size: NA; J: TRBJ1-4; CDR3: CSAAGTGDEKLFF; DNA: TGCAGTGCTGCCGGGACAGGGGACGAAAAACTGTTTTTT
D: TRBD1; V: TRBV14; length: 14; size: NA; J: TRBJ2-7; CDR3: CASSSTGVSDEQYF; DNA: TGTGCCAGCAGCTCTACAGGGGTTTCCGACGAGCAGTACTTC
D: NA; V: TRBV12-3/TRBV12-4; length: 14; size: NA; J: TRBJ2-7; CDR3: CASSVGERSYEQYF; DNA: TGTGCCAGCAGTGTCGGCGAGCGATCCTACGAGCAGTACTTC
D: NA; V: TRBV9; length: 16; size: many; J: TRBJ2-5; CDR3: CASSVHPVQYQETQYF; DNA: TGTGCCAGCAGCGTCCATCCGGTCCAGTACCAAGAGACCCAGTACTTC
D: NA; V: TRBV7-9; length: 16; size: few; J: TRBJ2-7; CDR3: CASSLGTDAIYNEQYF; DNA: TGTGCCAGCAGCTTAGGGACCGATGCGATTTACAATGAGCAGTACTTC
D: NA; V: TRBV20-1; length: 13; size: NA; J: TRBJ2-7; CDR3: CSAGGGAYNEQYF; DNA: TGCAGTGCTGGGGGTGGGGCTTACAATGAGCAGTACTTC